This TCR beta chain came from a study of blood T cells in healthy people across ages. Germline values: CDR1 MGHDK, CDR2 SYGVNS. Trimming removed 3 bases at V and 4 bases at J, with 12 bases between. The CDR3 extends over 14 amino acids. RNA extraction gave at least 5 micrograms of total RNA per sample. Combining a sample-barcoded 5' primer with a J-beta primer mix, a second PCR ran for roughly 7 to 11 cycles. Using its own MiXCR run on the 5' RACE reads, TCRdb lists one record per CDR3 protein. The sample has some 710,000 distinct CDR3 sequences; approximately 21% are singletons. The study, taken as a whole, reports: Both naive CD4+ cell counts and diversity were greater in long-lived donors than in aged donors.

Note on this clonotype: The antigen is undetermined.

The sample consisted of blood. The J gene is TRBJ1-2, the V gene TRBV25-1; D is ambiguous. This clonotype was obtained from a man between 65 and 85 years old in good health. The CDR3 region is CASSEGGVFYGYTF. In DNA form, the CDR3 reads TGTGCCAGCAGTGAGGGCGGGGTCTTCTATGGCTACACCTTC.